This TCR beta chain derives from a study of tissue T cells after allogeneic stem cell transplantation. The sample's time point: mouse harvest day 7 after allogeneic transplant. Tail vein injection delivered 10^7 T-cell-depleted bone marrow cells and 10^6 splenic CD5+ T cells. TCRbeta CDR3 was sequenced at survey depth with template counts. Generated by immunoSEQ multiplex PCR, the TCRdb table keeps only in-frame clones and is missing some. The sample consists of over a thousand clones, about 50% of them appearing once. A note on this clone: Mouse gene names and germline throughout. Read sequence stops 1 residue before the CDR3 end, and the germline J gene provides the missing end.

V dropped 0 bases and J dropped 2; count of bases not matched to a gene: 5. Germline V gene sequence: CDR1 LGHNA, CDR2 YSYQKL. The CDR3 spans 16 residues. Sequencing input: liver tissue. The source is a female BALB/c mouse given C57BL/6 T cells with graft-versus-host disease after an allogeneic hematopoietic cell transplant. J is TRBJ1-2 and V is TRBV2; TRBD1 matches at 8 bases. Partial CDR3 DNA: TGTGCCAGCAGCCAAGATCCGGGACAGGCGAACTCCGACTACACC. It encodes CASSQDPGQANSDYT. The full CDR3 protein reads CASSQDPGQANSDYTF.